A single sample gave rise to the 9 T cell receptor beta chains below, sequenced in a study of cytomegalovirus exposure and HLA in healthy donors. The PCR ran on 60 Vbeta and 13 Jbeta primers. The method was immunoSEQ multiplex PCR; TCRdb's version includes in-frame clones alone and lacks a portion of them. This sample has over 80,000 clones; approximately 80% occur once, and the top ten carry about 3%. Sequencing used PBMCs. Receptors were obtained from a man in his forties in good health and CMV-seronegative.

This clone showed up just a few times. This rearrangement joins TRBV4-1 to TRBJ2-5; 10 nucleotides line up with TRBD1. The DNA end is more similar to TRBJ2-7, so the J call may be wrong. Germline V gene lookup returns CDR1 MGHRA and CDR2 YSYEKL. The CDR3 contains 16 residues. Here the CDR3 DNA reads TGCGCCAGCAGCCAAGGACCGGGACAGGGGACCTACGAGCAGTACTTC. Translating gives CASSQGPGQGTYEQYF.

The V and J genes are TRBV11-2 and TRBJ1-6; D is unclear. In germline, CDR1 is SGHAT, CDR2 FQNNGV. The V end was cut by 0 bases, the J end by 6 bases, with 6 bases between. CDR3 length: 14 amino acids. CDR3 bases: TGTGCCAGCAGCTTAGAACAGATTAATTCACCCCTCCACTTT. It is translated as CASSLEQINSPLHF.

This chain joins TRBV4-2 and TRBJ2-7, with a possible D match to TRBD2 (6 bases). Germline lookup yields CDR1 LGHNA and CDR2 YNFKEQ. The CDR3 is made up of 15 amino acids. The V and J ends lost 1 base and 4 bases respectively, with 14 bases between them. The CDR3 protein is CASSQGALARYEQYF. CDR3 nucleotide sequence: TGTGCCAGCAGCCAAGGAGCGCTAGCGAGATACGAGCAGTACTTC.

The chain carries TRBV4-2 and TRBJ2-5, with 13 bases fitting TRBD2. The CDR3 consists of 18 residues. The V segment lost 0 bases and the J segment 1 base; nucleotides outside the gene matches: 5. Germline V gives CDR1 LGHNA, CDR2 YNFKEQ. CDR3 protein: CASSQELAGGSLQETQYF. The DNA of the CDR3 is TGTGCCAGCAGCCAAGAACTAGCGGGGGGGTCACTCCAAGAGACCCAGTACTTC.

V usage is TRBV7-9 and J usage is TRBJ1-1; 9 bases match TRBD1. CDR1 and CDR2 from the germline V gene are SEHNR and FQNEAQ (reference sequence). CDR3 length equals 14 residues. The trim removed 5 bases at V and 7 bases at J, leaving 8 bases unmatched. The CDR3 loop is CASSLRDRDREAFF. The CDR3, as DNA: TGTGCCAGCAGCCTCCGGGACAGGGACCGTGAAGCTTTCTTT.

In DNA, the CDR3 is TGTGCCTGTGGCAGGGGGCTCGATTATTCACCCCTCCACTTT. Translated: CACGRGLDYSPLHF. V is TRBV30 and J is TRBJ1-6; 8 bases line up with TRBD1. The trim removed 6 bases at V and 8 bases at J, leaving 9 bases unmatched. In germline, CDR1 is GTSNPN, CDR2 SVGIG (reference sequence). There are 14 residues in the CDR3.

This clone was seen a handful of times. The chain uses TRBV21-1 and TRBJ1-1; the table assigns TRBD1, which was not confirmed against the DNA. TRBV21-1 is classified as a pseudogene. The CDR3 consists of 18 residues. CDR3 sequence reads: CASSKSRDSVTLNTEAFF. DNA of the CDR3: TGTGCCAGCAGCAAAAGCCGGGACAGCGTAACGCTGAACACTGAAGCTTTCTTT.

The chain joins TRBV27 to TRBJ1-2, with 8 bases aligning to TRBD1. Germline V gene sequence: CDR1 MNHEY, CDR2 SMNVEV (reference sequence). V gave up 3 bases and J gave up 6 bases; unmatched junction bases: 3. The CDR3 loop spans 13 amino acids. This chain's CDR3 is CASSLQGADGYTF. The CDR3 nucleotides are TGTGCCAGCAGTTTGCAGGGGGCAGATGGCTACACCTTC.

V usage is TRBV5-1 and J usage is TRBJ2-7; 7 bases are shared with TRBD1. The germline V gene encodes CDR1 SGHRS and CDR2 YFSETQ. This CDR3 contains 14 residues. The V segment lost 0 bases and the J segment 3 bases; nucleotides outside the gene matches: 3. The CDR3 region has the DNA TGCGCCAGCAGCTTGGGGGGACAGAACTACGAGCAGTACTTC. This sequence encodes CASSLGGQNYEQYF.